The T cell receptor (beta chain) described here comes from a study of T cells after yellow fever vaccination. This clonotype was observed a few times. Germline lookup yields CDR1 SEHNR and CDR2 FQNEAQ (reference sequence). The CDR3 consists of 16 residues. Trimming removed 2 bases from V and 2 bases from J, with 15 bases in between. TCRdb recomputed calls from the 5' RACE reads with MiXCR, one row per CDR3 protein. Counted here are some 170,000 distinct CDR3 sequences, around 9% occurring once; the ten biggest clones make up around 33%. This receptor was identified in a man aged 18 to 29 who received the YFV17D yellow fever vaccine. This sequence joins TRBV7-9 and TRBJ2-5; weak D call: TRBD1 (5 bases). The specimen comprised CD8+ T cells sorted from PBMCs, sampled 45 days after the yellow fever booster vaccination. The CDR3 reads CASSLYDNRHQETQYF. CDR3 nucleotides: TGTGCCAGCAGCTTATATGATAACAGGCATCAAGAGACCCAGTACTTC.